Presented here are 9 T cell receptor beta chains from one specimen sequenced in a study of blood T cells in healthy people across ages. The use of a sample-barcoded 5' primer and a J-beta primer mix characterized a second PCR of roughly 6 to 11 cycles. One entry per CDR3 protein results from TCRdb running MiXCR on the 5' RACE reads. In the table there are around 1.5 million distinct CDR3 sequences, 59% of which are singletons. Sequenced sample: blood. Every receptor here comes from a man in his late teens or twenties in good health.

The chain uses TRBV15 and TRBJ2-4; no firm D call. The end of the DNA aligns better with TRBJ2-7, so the J call may be wrong. This CDR3 contains 16 residues. Per the germline V gene, CDR1 is LNHNV and CDR2 is YYDKDF (reference sequence). CDR3 protein: CATSNLGQRLFYEQYF. DNA of the CDR3: TGTGCCACCAGCAACCTTGGCCAGCGTCTGTTCTACGAGCAGTACTTC.

The genes are TRBV4-1 and TRBJ2-5; no firm D call. V lost 0 bases and J 2 bases, leaving 10 bases between the germline ends. This CDR3 region has 15 residues. CDR1 and CDR2 from the germline V gene are MGHRA and YSYEKL. CDR3: CASSQDLSRQETQYF. The CDR3 DNA is TGCGCCAGCAGCCAAGATCTGAGCAGACAAGAGACCCAGTACTTC.

This chain connects TRBV3-1 to TRBJ2-1; D gene unclear. The V and J ends lost 3 bases and 9 bases respectively, with 9 bases between them. Germline V gene lookup returns CDR1 LGHDT and CDR2 YNNKEL (reference sequence). The CDR3 extends over 12 amino acids. The CDR3 sequence is CASSQSFGEQFF. CDR3 nucleotides: TGTGCCAGCAGCCAGTCATTCGGTGAGCAGTTCTTC.

This rearrangement joins TRBV6-5 to TRBJ2-6, with D uncertain. The CDR3 runs 17 residues. V was cut by 2 bases and J by 4 bases, with 15 bases left in between. Germline CDR1 reads MNHEY; CDR2 reads SVGAGI. The CDR3 spells CASSYEFLSIGANVLTF. Here the CDR3 DNA reads TGTGCCAGCAGTTACGAGTTCCTCTCTATCGGGGCCAACGTCCTGACTTTC.

The CDR3 bases are TGTGCCAGCAGCCCGGACGAATATGAAAGAGATACGCAGTATTTT. Translating it yields CASSPDEYERDTQYF. This sequence joins TRBV9 and TRBJ2-3, with D hard to call. CDR1 and CDR2 from the germline V gene are SGDLS and YYNGEE. Trimming took 4 bases from V and 5 from J, leaving 17 bases between them. This CDR3 contains 15 residues.

The chain carries TRBV4-1 and TRBJ2-5; D gene uncertain. The CDR3 has 11 residues. The germline V gene encodes CDR1 MGHRA and CDR2 YSYEKL. V lost 5 bases, J lost 11 bases, and 12 bases lay in between. The CDR3 spells CASSSTYGQYF. CDR3 nucleotide sequence: TGCGCCAGCAGCTCAACGTACGGGCAGTACTTC.

This clonotype occurred a few times. This chain connects TRBV7-9 to TRBJ2-4; TRBD1 is a possible D gene (6 bases). This CDR3 has 15 amino acids. The germline CDR1 and CDR2 sequences are SEHNR and FQNEAQ (reference sequence). Trimming removed 5 bases from V and 5 bases from J, with 16 bases in between. CDR3 protein: CASSRVSSGENIQYF. The CDR3 nucleotides are TGTGCCAGCAGCAGGGTTTCGTCAGGGGAAAACATTCAGTACTTC.

This clonotype was observed a handful of times. V is TRBV6-2 or TRBV6-3 and J is TRBJ2-1; D remains ambiguous. Germline V CDR1 and CDR2: MNHEY, SVGEGT. Trimming removed 8 bases from V and 3 bases from J, with 14 bases in between. This CDR3 is 14 amino acids long. CDR3 nucleotides: TGTGCCAGCGGATTAGACTCCCTCTACAATGAGCAGTTCTTC. Translating it yields CASGLDSLYNEQFF.

This chain links TRBV11-2 with TRBJ2-5, with unresolved D. The end of the DNA aligns better with TRBJ2-7, so the J call may be wrong. CDR3 size: 12 residues. Germline V gene sequence: CDR1 SGHAT, CDR2 FQNNGV. Here the CDR3 reads CASSLDTPEQYF. CDR3 in DNA: TGTGCCAGCAGCTTAGATACACCCGAGCAGTACTTC.